The 27 T cell receptor beta chains listed next were all sequenced from one sample in a study of T cells after yellow fever vaccination (dated by TCRdb to between 2018 and 2021). The receptor library was made with 5' RACE. Sequenced on an Illumina NovaSeq 6000. TCRdb trimmed the raw reads at Q25, called clones with MiXCR and kept productive beta chains. Identical CDR3 proteins give one entry, which carries the most common genes and DNA. This sample gives roughly 400,000 distinct CDR3 sequences in total; around 20% of them show up just once. Of the sample, 15% to 20% is held by the ten largest clones. According to the study, the label for this sample's treatment or condition signals: live attenuated yellow fever vaccine strain. This sample comprised PBMCs, obtained before the yellow fever booster vaccination. The source is a man younger than 30 who received the YFV17D yellow fever vaccine.

V is TRBV5-5 and J is TRBJ1-2; D uncertain. CDR3 length: 14 residues. The V end lost 2 bases, the J end lost 3 bases, and 11 bases lay between the germline ends. Germline CDR1 reads SGHKS; CDR2 reads YYEKEE (reference sequence). CDR3 in DNA: TGTGCCAGCAGCTTAGTAGGCTATCACTATGGCTACACCTTC. Translation: CASSLVGYHYGYTF.

A few counts support this clonotype. This chain connects TRBV7-2 to TRBJ1-1; D gene unclear. The V gene lost 0 bases and the J gene lost 1 base, with 9 bases spanning the gap. The CDR3 runs 15 residues. Germline V lookup: CDR1 SGHTA, CDR2 FQGNSA. CDR3 coding DNA: TGTGCCAGCAGCTTAGCGCGTCGGGGGAACACTGAAGCTTTCTTT. It yields the protein CASSLARRGNTEAFF.

The chain links TRBV13 to TRBJ2-7; D is possibly TRBD1 (6 bases). V was pared by 0 bases and J by 4 bases, with 16 bases between. The CDR3 length is 16 residues. The V gene's germline CDR1 is PRHDT and CDR2 FYEKMQ (reference sequence). CDR3 in amino acids: CASSLGPGGGRYEQYF. DNA for the CDR3: TGTGCCAGCAGCTTAGGCCCTGGGGGCGGAAGGTACGAGCAGTACTTC.

This chain's CDR3 is CASGATGSEVGEQYF. CDR3 nucleotides: TGTGCCAGCGGGGCTACAGGATCCGAGGTGGGCGAGCAGTACTTC. V and J are TRBV5-5 and TRBJ2-7; possibly TRBD1 for D (5 bases). Germline CDR1 is SGHKS and CDR2 is YYEKEE (reference sequence). The CDR3 sequence is 15 residues long. Trimming took 7 bases from V and 6 from J, leaving 23 bases between them.

The V gene is TRBV25-1, the J gene TRBJ2-1, with 8 bases fitting TRBD1. Unmatched junction bases numbered 3, after V lost 4 bases and J lost 1 base. This CDR3 contains 15 residues. CDR1 is MGHDK, CDR2 SYGVNS, per germline. DNA of the CDR3: TGTGCCAGCAGTGCCTACAGGGGGTCCTACAATGAGCAGTTCTTC. Protein product: CASSAYRGSYNEQFF.

This clonotype came up a few times. One end of the junction does not line up with germline, which may come from a read error. V is TRBV7-8 and J is TRBJ2-7, with 15 nucleotides matching TRBD2. Per the germline V gene, CDR1 is SGHVS and CDR2 is FQNEAQ. The CDR3 spans 18 residues. CDR3 nucleotides: TGTGCCAGCAGCCTAGCCGGACTAGCGGGGGGGAGGTCGTACGAGCAGTACTTC. This sequence encodes CASSLAGLAGGRSYEQYF.

This clonotype has only a few counts. The chain carries TRBV6-2 or TRBV6-3 and TRBJ2-1; 10 bases agree with TRBD2. J was trimmed by 10 bases and V by 6 bases; bases with no gene match: 6. The CDR3 is 13 residues long. The germline V gene has CDR1 MNHEY and CDR2 SVGEGT. The CDR3: CASRQSSGGEQFF. The CDR3 nucleotides read TGTGCCAGCAGACAAAGTAGCGGGGGGGAGCAGTTCTTC.

V usage is TRBV23-1 and J usage is TRBJ1-1; D is ambiguous. TRBV23-1 falls under the ORF class, with uncertain function. Deletions cut 7 bases from V and 6 bases from J, with 9 bases between. This CDR3 spans 11 amino acids. The CDR3 spells CASTTSAEAFF. The CDR3 nucleotides are TGCGCCAGCACTACTTCAGCTGAAGCTTTCTTT.

V usage is TRBV10-3 and J usage is TRBJ1-4, with a tentative D call TRBD1 (6 bases). Germline values: CDR1 ENHRY, CDR2 SYGVKD. The ends were cut back, 8 bases at V and 8 bases at J, with 12 bases in the middle. The CDR3 runs to 12 residues. CDR3 sequence (DNA): TGTGCCATCGACAGGACCGGGGAAAAACTGTTTTTT. It encodes CAIDRTGEKLFF.

The table lists this clonotype with a few counts. The chain recombines TRBV20-1 with TRBJ1-2; D gene unclear. From germline, CDR1 is DFQATT and CDR2 SNEGSKA (reference sequence). The CDR3 is made up of 11 amino acids. Trimming shortened V by 2 bases and J by 8 bases, and 9 bases separated the two germline ends. The CDR3, as DNA: TGCAGTGCTAGAAGTCATCTGGGCTACACCTTC. Protein sequence: CSARSHLGYTF.

This rearrangement joins TRBV12-3 or TRBV12-4 to TRBJ2-1, with 9 bases that match TRBD2. J gave up 4 bases and V 6 bases, and 7 bases lay outside the gene matches. This CDR3 is built from 15 residues. The CDR3 region is CASSLASGDYNEQFF. The CDR3 coding sequence is TGTGCCAGCAGCCTCGCTAGCGGGGATTACAATGAGCAGTTCTTC.

A few counts support this clonotype. The V gene is TRBV7-9, the J gene TRBJ2-7; D is unclear. Trimming pared 5 bases from V and 0 bases from J, leaving 11 bases between. CDR1 and CDR2 from the germline V gene are SEHNR and FQNEAQ (reference sequence). The CDR3 is 14 residues long. The CDR3 spells CASSPSELSYEQYF. The CDR3 coding sequence is TGTGCCAGCAGCCCCTCGGAACTCTCCTACGAGCAGTACTTC.

The chain couples TRBV3-1 to TRBJ2-4; D assignment may be TRBD1 or TRBD2 (5 bases each). In germline, CDR1 is LGHDT, CDR2 YNNKEL (reference sequence). Trimming removed 4 bases at V and 0 bases at J, with 19 bases between. The CDR3 covers 18 residues. CDR3 in DNA: TGTGCCAGCAGCCCACGCCGGGGCGAGTTAGTAGCCAAAAACATTCAGTACTTC. Residues: CASSPRRGELVAKNIQYF.

J is TRBJ1-4 and V is TRBV3-1; D uncertain. Trimming took 4 bases from V and 5 from J, leaving 5 bases between them. CDR3 length: 12 residues. Germline V gene lookup returns CDR1 LGHDT and CDR2 YNNKEL (reference sequence). This chain's CDR3 is CASSRWNEKLFF. The CDR3 region has the DNA TGTGCCAGCAGCCGCTGGAATGAAAAACTGTTTTTT.

This clonotype occurred many times. The rearrangement uses TRBV5-1 and TRBJ2-3; D possibly uses TRBD1 or TRBD2 (5 bases each). This CDR3 comprises 15 residues. V was cut by 4 bases and J by 7 bases, with 19 bases left in between. CDR1 and CDR2 (germline): SGHRS, YFSETQ. For the CDR3, the DNA is TGCGCCAGCAGCACCGGGACGCCGGGCAGGAATACGCAGTATTTT. This encodes CASSTGTPGRNTQYF.

The CDR3, as DNA: TGTGCCAGCAGCACCCGACAGGGTGGGGCCAACGTCCTGACTTTC. Its translation is CASSTRQGGANVLTF. The rearrangement links TRBV7-9 to TRBJ2-6, with TRBD1 matching 7 bases. Per germline, CDR1 SEHNR and CDR2 FQNEAQ (reference sequence). Trimming took 5 bases from V and 3 from J; bases not matched to a gene: 4. The CDR3 loop spans 15 amino acids.

The CDR3 nucleotides read TGTGCCAGCCGCACGGGGGAGAGCACAGATACGCAGTATTTT. Translating it yields CASRTGESTDTQYF. This chain links TRBV6-6 with TRBJ2-3, with D maybe TRBD2 (6 bases). CDR1 is MNHNY, CDR2 SVGAGI, per germline (reference sequence). The CDR3 consists of 14 residues. Trimming took 8 bases from V and 0 from J, leaving 12 bases between them.

This chain links TRBV7-6 with TRBJ2-2, with D possibly being TRBD2 (5 bases). V lost 5 bases to trimming and J lost 2 bases, with 15 bases between them. The CDR3 is 16 amino acids. Per the germline V gene, CDR1 is SGHVS and CDR2 is FNYEAQ. This CDR3 is CASSTTGEKNTGELFF. The CDR3 coding sequence is TGTGCCAGCAGCACGACCGGGGAGAAAAACACCGGGGAGCTGTTTTTT.

This clonotype was counted only a few times. The chain couples TRBV7-2 to TRBJ2-2; D remains unclear. The CDR3 extends over 14 amino acids. V was trimmed by 1 base and J by 3 bases, leaving 6 bases between them. Per the germline V gene, CDR1 is SGHTA and CDR2 is FQGNSA. CDR3 protein: CASSLGVYTGELFF. The CDR3 bases are TGTGCCAGCAGCTTAGGGGTTTACACCGGGGAGCTGTTTTTT.

This clonotype has more than one count but fewer than ten. The J gene is TRBJ2-3, the V gene TRBV20-1, with D unresolved. CDR1 and CDR2 (germline): DFQATT, SNEGSKA (reference sequence). The germline V and J ends were trimmed by 1 base and 3 bases, with 5 bases remaining between them. The CDR3 is 12 amino acids. The CDR3 bases are TGCAGTGCTAGAGGAAGAACAGATACGCAGTATTTT. Translated, it gives CSARGRTDTQYF.

V and J are TRBV25-1 and TRBJ1-1, with D tentatively TRBD1 (5 bases). CDR1 MGHDK and CDR2 SYGVNS come from the germline V gene. CDR3 length equals 15 residues. Trimming removed 6 bases from V and 3 bases from J, with 17 bases in between. This CDR3 reads CASSARGGDYTEAFF. As DNA, the CDR3 is TGTGCCAGCAGCGCCCGGGGGGGGGACTACACTGAAGCTTTCTTT. Using reference TRBV25-1 and TRBJ1-1 for the parts outside the CDR3, the full variable domain is EADIYQTPRYLVIGTGKKITLECSQTMGHDKMYWYQQDPGMELHLIHYSYGVNSTEKGDLSSESTVSRIRTEHFPLTLESARPSHTSQYLCASSARGGDYTEAFFGQGTRLTVV.

Only a few counts were recorded for this clonotype. The chain recombines TRBV7-2 with TRBJ1-5; D remains ambiguous. Trimming left V 5 bases short and J 6 bases short, with 11 bases between. From germline, CDR1 is SGHTA and CDR2 FQGNSA. This CDR3 comprises 13 residues. CDR3 sequence: CASSPLPGQPQHF. The DNA of the CDR3 is TGTGCCAGCAGCCCCCTGCCAGGTCAGCCCCAGCATTTT.

The chain carries TRBV29-1 and TRBJ1-2; unclear D gene. Germline V lookup: CDR1 SQVTM, CDR2 ANQGSEA. This CDR3 is 11 amino acids long. The V end was cut by 4 bases, the J end by 2 bases, with 5 bases between. Here the CDR3 reads CSVGVNYGYTF. The CDR3 bases are TGCAGCGTTGGGGTGAACTATGGCTACACCTTC.

This clonotype was seen a handful of times. The V gene is TRBV6-2 or TRBV6-3, the J gene TRBJ2-5, with 8 bases that match TRBD2. V shed 5 bases, J shed 0 bases, and the junction held 5 bases outside the gene matches. There are 15 residues in the CDR3. Germline CDR1 reads MNHEY; CDR2 reads SVGEGT. In DNA form, the CDR3 reads TGTGCCAGCAGTCTTAGCGGGACGTACCAAGAGACCCAGTACTTC. Translating gives CASSLSGTYQETQYF.

The chain combines TRBV4-3 with TRBJ1-1, with D unresolved. The CDR3 totals 17 residues. Trimming took off 4 bases at V and 0 bases at J, with 18 bases between the two ends. Germline V gene sequence: CDR1 LGHNA, CDR2 YSLEER. CDR3 in DNA: TGCGCCAGCAGCCGATCTAATGGCCCCGGGGTGAACACTGAAGCTTTCTTT. Encoded protein: CASSRSNGPGVNTEAFF.

Only a few counts were recorded for this clonotype. This rearrangement joins TRBV7-2 to TRBJ1-2, with D possibly TRBD1 on 5 matching bases. Germline V lookup: CDR1 SGHTA, CDR2 FQGNSA. V was shortened by 6 bases and J by 10 bases, with 30 bases between the two germline ends. The CDR3 contains 17 residues. The CDR3 reads CASRPIDSNSILWDYTF. The DNA of the CDR3 is TGTGCCAGCAGACCAATAGACAGTAATTCAATCCTATGGGACTACACCTTC. Supplemented by reference TRBV7-2 and TRBJ1-2, the full variable domain reads GAGVSQSPSNKVTEKGKDVELRCDPISGHTALYWYRQSLGQGLEFLIYFQGNSAPDKSGLPSDRFSAERTGGSVSTLTIQRTQQEDSAVYLCASRPIDSNSILWDYTFGSGTRLTVV.

The chain has TRBV6-5 and TRBJ1-6, with 8 bases aligning to TRBD1. Per germline, CDR1 MNHEY and CDR2 SVGAGI. CDR3 length equals 16 residues. Trimming took 1 base from V and 4 from J; bases not matched to a gene: 3. The CDR3 DNA sequence: TGTGCCAGCAGTTACTACGGACAGGGATATAATTCACCCCTCCACTTT. It encodes CASSYYGQGYNSPLHF.